Each of the 8 T cell receptor beta chains below was sequenced from the same sample in a study of cytomegalovirus exposure and HLA in healthy donors. TCRdb keeps only in-frame clones here, not all; method: immunoSEQ multiplex PCR. Of fewer than 300,000 clones in the sample, more than 75% were seen once. Sequenced material: PBMCs. Receptor source: a woman between 18 and 30 years old in good health and CMV-seronegative.

V and J are TRBV2 and TRBJ2-2; D gene ambiguous. V lost 6 bases to trimming and J lost 1 base, with 12 bases between them. The CDR3 runs 15 residues. The V gene's germline CDR1 is SNHLY and CDR2 FYNNEI. In DNA, the CDR3 is TGTGCCAGCAGGCCCGCAGACATGAACACCGGGGAGCTGTTTTTT. This translates into CASRPADMNTGELFF.

This chain uses TRBV30 with TRBJ2-1, with 13 bases aligning to TRBD2. This CDR3 has 14 residues. The junction had 2 bases not matched to a gene; V was cut back by 0 bases and J by 9 bases. CDR1 and CDR2 (germline): GTSNPN, SVGIG (reference sequence). The CDR3 here is CAWSVGLAGVEQFF. For the CDR3, the DNA is TGTGCCTGGAGTGTAGGACTAGCGGGAGTTGAGCAGTTCTTC. Full variable domain (rest looked up from reference TRBV30 and TRBJ2-1): SQTIHQWPATLVQPVGSPLSLECTVEGTSNPNLYWYRQAAGRGLQLLFYSVGIGQISSEVPQNLSASRPQDRQFILSSKKLLLSDSGFYLCAWSVGLAGVEQFFGPGTRLTVL.

The rearrangement links TRBV6-1 to TRBJ2-7; 9 bases align to TRBD1. The trim removed 4 bases at V and 5 bases at J, leaving 12 bases unmatched. There are 16 residues in the CDR3. CDR1 and CDR2 (germline): MNHNS, SASEGT. The CDR3 DNA sequence: TGTGCCAGCAGTGTTGCCCGCTCAGGACAGGGGAACGAGCAGTACTTC. It specifies CASSVARSGQGNEQYF.

This clone was detected a few times. V usage is TRBV19 and J usage is TRBJ2-7; D possibly corresponds to TRBD1 (6 bases). The V gene's germline CDR1 is LNHDA and CDR2 SQIVND (reference sequence). CDR3 size: 14 residues. Trimming took off 0 bases at V and 5 bases at J, with 11 bases between the two ends. This CDR3 is CASSIEWDTHEQYF. CDR3 coding DNA: TGTGCCAGTAGTATAGAATGGGACACCCACGAGCAGTACTTC.

As concerns this clone: The same CDR3 can be traced to other DNA sequences in this sample. This sequence joins TRBV4-1 and TRBJ2-1, with 8 bases lining up with TRBD2. V dropped 0 bases and J dropped 0; count of bases not matched to a gene: 10. Germline V lookup: CDR1 MGHRA, CDR2 YSYEKL. CDR3 size: 19 residues. CDR3 sequence reads: CASSQERRSSGSSYNEQFF. The CDR3 DNA sequence: TGCGCCAGCAGCCAAGAACGGCGGAGCAGCGGGAGCTCCTACAATGAGCAGTTCTTC.

The rearrangement links TRBV9 to TRBJ2-7; TRBD2 agrees at 8 bases. The V gene end was trimmed by 3 bases and the J gene end by 0 bases; junction bases not matched to a gene: 5. There are 15 residues in the CDR3. CDR1 and CDR2 (germline): SGDLS, YYNGEE. DNA for the CDR3: TGTGCCAGCAGCGGAGAACTAGCGGACTCCTACGAGCAGTACTTC. This encodes CASSGELADSYEQYF.

Comment on this clone: The junction departs from the called germline gene at one end, perhaps through a read error. The chain has TRBV5-6 and TRBJ1-5; a weak D match, TRBD1 (6 bases). Germline CDR1 and CDR2: SGHDT and YYEEEE. The CDR3 contains 12 residues. CDR3 nucleotide sequence: TGTGCCAGCAGCTTGGCGGGGCAGGGGCAAGTTTTT. Protein: CASSLAGQGQVF.

This rearrangement joins TRBV27 to TRBJ2-1; possible D gene TRBD2, 6 bases. Trimming shortened V by 6 bases and J by 8 bases, and 14 bases separated the two germline ends. This CDR3 has 13 residues. Looked up from germline, CDR1 is MNHEY and CDR2 is SMNVEV (reference sequence). In DNA form, the CDR3 reads TGTGCCAGCAGATCGGAGGGGAGCGATGAGCAGTTCTTC. It is translated as CASRSEGSDEQFF.